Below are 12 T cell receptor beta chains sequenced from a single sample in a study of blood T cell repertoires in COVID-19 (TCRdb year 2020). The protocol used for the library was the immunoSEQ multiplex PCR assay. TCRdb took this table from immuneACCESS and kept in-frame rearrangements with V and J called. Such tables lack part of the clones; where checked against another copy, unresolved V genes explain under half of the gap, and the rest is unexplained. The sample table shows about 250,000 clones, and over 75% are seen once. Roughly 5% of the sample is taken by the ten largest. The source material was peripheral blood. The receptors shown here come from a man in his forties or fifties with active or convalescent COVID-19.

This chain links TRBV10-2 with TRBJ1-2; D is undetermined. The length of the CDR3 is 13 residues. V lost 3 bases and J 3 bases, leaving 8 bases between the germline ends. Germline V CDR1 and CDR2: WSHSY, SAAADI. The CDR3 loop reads CASSDGLDYGYTF. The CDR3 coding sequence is TGCGCCAGCAGTGACGGTCTCGACTATGGCTACACCTTC.

The CDR3 DNA follows: TGTGCCACCAGCAGAGGACTTCAAACCTTTGAGCAGTTCTTC. Protein: CATSRGLQTFEQFF. J is TRBJ2-1 and V is TRBV15, with D uncertain. Trimming cost V 1 base and J 9 bases, with 13 bases left between them. CDR1 and CDR2 (germline): LNHNV, YYDKDF (reference sequence). CDR3 length equals 14 residues.

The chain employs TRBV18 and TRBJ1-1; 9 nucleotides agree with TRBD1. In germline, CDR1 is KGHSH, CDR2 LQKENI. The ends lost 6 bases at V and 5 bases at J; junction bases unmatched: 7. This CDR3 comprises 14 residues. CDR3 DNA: TGTGCCAGCTCGCAAGGGACAGGGCGGACTGAAGCTTTCTTT. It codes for CASSQGTGRTEAFF.

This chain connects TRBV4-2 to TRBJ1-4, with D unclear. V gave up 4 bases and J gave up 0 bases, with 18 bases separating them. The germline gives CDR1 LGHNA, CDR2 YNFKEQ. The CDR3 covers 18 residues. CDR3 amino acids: CASSPRRIDVATNEKLFF. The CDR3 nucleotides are TGTGCCAGCAGCCCCCGGAGGATCGACGTTGCAACTAATGAAAAACTGTTTTTT.

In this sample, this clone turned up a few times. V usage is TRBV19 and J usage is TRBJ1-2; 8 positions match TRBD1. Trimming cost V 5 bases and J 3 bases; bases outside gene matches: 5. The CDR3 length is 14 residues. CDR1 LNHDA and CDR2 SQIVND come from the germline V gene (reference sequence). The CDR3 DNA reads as TGTGCCAGTAGTTCTCGACAGGGGCACTATGGCTACACCTTC. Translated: CASSSRQGHYGYTF.

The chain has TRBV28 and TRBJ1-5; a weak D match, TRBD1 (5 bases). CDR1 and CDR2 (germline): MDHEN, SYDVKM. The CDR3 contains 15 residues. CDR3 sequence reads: CAGREGRGVNQPQHF. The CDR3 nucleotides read TGTGCAGGAAGGGAGGGCCGGGGGGTCAATCAGCCCCAGCATTTT.

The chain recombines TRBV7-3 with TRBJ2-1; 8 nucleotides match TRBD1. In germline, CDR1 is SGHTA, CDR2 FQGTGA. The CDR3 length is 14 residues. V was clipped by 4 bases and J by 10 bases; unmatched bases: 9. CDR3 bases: TGTGCCAGCAGCTCGTCACGGACAGGGAGGGAGCAGTTCTTC. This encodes CASSSSRTGREQFF.

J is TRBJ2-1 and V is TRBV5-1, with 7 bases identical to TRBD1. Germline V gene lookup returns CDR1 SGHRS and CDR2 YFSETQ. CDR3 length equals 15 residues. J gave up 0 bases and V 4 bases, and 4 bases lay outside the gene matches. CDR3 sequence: CASSPGTASYNEQFF. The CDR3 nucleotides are TGCGCCAGCAGCCCCGGGACAGCCTCCTACAATGAGCAGTTCTTC.

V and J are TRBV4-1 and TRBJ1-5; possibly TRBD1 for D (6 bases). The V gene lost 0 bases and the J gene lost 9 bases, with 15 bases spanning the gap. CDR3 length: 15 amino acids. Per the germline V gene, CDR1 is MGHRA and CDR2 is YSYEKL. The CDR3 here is CASSQDPAVGGPQHF. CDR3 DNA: TGCGCCAGCAGCCAAGATCCGGCGGTAGGGGGGCCCCAGCATTTT.

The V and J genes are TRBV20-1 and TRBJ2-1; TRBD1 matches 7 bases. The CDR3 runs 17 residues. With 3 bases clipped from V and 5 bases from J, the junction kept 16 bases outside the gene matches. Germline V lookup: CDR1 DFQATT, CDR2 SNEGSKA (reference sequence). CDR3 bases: TGCAGTGCTAGTTCGGGCAGGGGGTCTTCTCCTGACAATGAGCAGTTCTTC. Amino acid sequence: CSASSGRGSSPDNEQFF.

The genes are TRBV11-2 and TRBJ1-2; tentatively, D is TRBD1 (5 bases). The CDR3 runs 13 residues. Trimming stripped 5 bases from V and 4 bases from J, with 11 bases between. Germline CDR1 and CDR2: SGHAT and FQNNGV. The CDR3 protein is CASSIGATYGYTF. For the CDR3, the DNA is TGTGCCAGCAGCATAGGGGCCACCTATGGCTACACCTTC.

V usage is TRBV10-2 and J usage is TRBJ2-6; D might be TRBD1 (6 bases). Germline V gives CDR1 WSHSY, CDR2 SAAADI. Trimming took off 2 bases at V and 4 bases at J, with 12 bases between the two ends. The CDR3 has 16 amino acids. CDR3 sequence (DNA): TGCGCCAGCAGTGAGCGAGGGGGTAGCGGGGCCAACGTCCTGACTTTC. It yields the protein CASSERGGSGANVLTF.